A single sample is the source of the 5 T cell receptor beta chains below, sequenced in a study of HIV-infected patients and healthy controls (dated by TCRdb to the mid-2010s). Libraries were constructed by 5' RACE. The listed sequencing device is Illumina MiSeq. TCRdb's own reprocessing of the public reads used fastp at Q25 and MiXCR and kept productive beta chains. Each entry merges the rows of one CDR3 protein and shows their most common DNA and genes. The sample table records about 67,000 distinct CDR3 sequences; about 17% of these occur just once. The ten largest make up approximately 5.2% of the sample. Material for sequencing was CD4+ T cells from blood. These receptors were collected from a human donor in good health.

This clonotype was found many times. This chain connects TRBV20-1 to TRBJ1-1; D is unclear. The CDR3 is 14 amino acids. V dropped 3 bases and J dropped 3 bases, with 14 bases sitting between them. Germline values: CDR1 DFQATT, CDR2 SNEGSKA (reference sequence). The CDR3 sequence: CSASFGSSHTEAFF. The DNA of the CDR3 is TGCAGTGCTAGCTTTGGGTCTAGTCACACTGAAGCTTTCTTT.

This clonotype has just a few counts. The CDR3 bases are TGCAGTGCTCGAAGACAGGGGCTGTCCTACGAGCAGTACTTC. Its translation is CSARRQGLSYEQYF. The chain employs TRBV20-1 and TRBJ2-7; TRBD1 agrees at 8 bases. The CDR3 is made up of 14 amino acids. CDR1 is DFQATT and CDR2 is SNEGSKA in the germline V gene (reference sequence). V lost 5 bases and J lost 1; bases outside the gene matches: 7.

This chain connects TRBV7-9 to TRBJ2-5; the D gene could be TRBD1 or TRBD2 (5 bases each). CDR1 and CDR2 (germline): SEHNR, FQNEAQ (reference sequence). The CDR3 is made up of 15 amino acids. With 3 bases removed from V and 4 bases from J, the gap between germline ends came to 15 bases. DNA for the CDR3: TGTGCCAGCAGCTTTAATACTGCTGGGGGAGAGACCCAGTACTTC. It translates to CASSFNTAGGETQYF.

This clonotype occurred many times. The V call is TRBV11-2, the J call TRBJ1-3; no clear D. Trimming removed 5 bases from V and 16 bases from J, with 18 bases in between. The CDR3 spans 12 residues. The germline V gene encodes CDR1 SGHAT and CDR2 FQNNGV. As DNA, the CDR3 is TGTGCCAGCAGCCCTGTCGGCACAAGTCGGTATTTT. This codes for CASSPVGTSRYF.

This clonotype was detected ten times or more. This chain joins TRBV7-2 and TRBJ1-4; possibly TRBD1 for D (5 bases). V lost 5 bases, J lost 3 bases, and 13 bases lay in between. Germline V gene lookup returns CDR1 SGHTA and CDR2 FQGNSA. The CDR3 spans 15 residues. In nucleotides, the CDR3 is TGTGCCAGCAGCCTCCAGACAGCTTCTAATGAAAAACTGTTTTTT. Translation gives CASSLQTASNEKLFF.